Each of the 30 T cell receptor beta chains below was sequenced from the same sample in a study of blood T cell repertoires in COVID-19. Sequencing used immunoSEQ multiplex PCR; TCRdb keeps in-frame clones, though not all of them. Of 150,000 to 200,000 clones listed, about 80% were seen once; the top ten hold 1.5% to 1.7%. Sequenced sample: peripheral blood. These receptor sequences come from a human donor in a cohort sampled during active COVID-19.

The chain uses TRBV5-1 and TRBJ2-7; D ambiguous. Trimming took off 0 bases at V and 2 bases at J, with 12 bases between the two ends. The CDR3 sequence is 15 residues long. Germline CDR1 SGHRS, CDR2 YFSETQ. CDR3 sequence: CASSLVGSQTYEQYF. CDR3 coding DNA: TGCGCCAGCAGCTTGGTGGGCAGTCAAACCTACGAGCAGTACTTC.

This clone came up once. The chain employs TRBV4-3 and TRBJ1-2, with 8 bases matching TRBD1. Trimming removed 2 bases from V and 3 bases from J; junction bases left unmatched: 11. The CDR3 consists of 17 residues. CDR1 and CDR2 (germline): LGHNA, YSLEER. The CDR3 DNA reads TGCGCCAGCAGCCAATACCCTAGACAGGGGTTAGACTATGGCTACACCTTC. It is translated as CASSQYPRQGLDYGYTF.

The chain has TRBV9 and TRBJ2-1, with 7 bases matching TRBD1. Germline CDR1 SGDLS, CDR2 YYNGEE. This CDR3 contains 15 residues. After removal of 3 bases from V and 6 bases from J, the junction contained 9 bases not matched to a gene. The CDR3 DNA follows: TGTGCCAGCAGCGCCCTACAGGGGTGGGGCAATGAGCAGTTCTTC. Translating gives CASSALQGWGNEQFF.

This chain connects TRBV4-1 to TRBJ1-2; D not certain. This CDR3 is 13 amino acids long. Between the trimmed V and J ends, which lost 1 base and 4 bases, there was a span of 7 bases. The germline V gene has CDR1 MGHRA and CDR2 YSYEKL. CDR3 sequence: CASSQVGIYGYTF. CDR3 DNA sequence: TGCGCCAGCAGCCAAGTCGGTATCTATGGCTACACCTTC.

CDR3 amino acids: CATTAGQVYGYTF. Written as DNA, the CDR3 is TGTGCCACCACGGCTGGACAGGTCTATGGCTACACCTTC. The J gene is TRBJ1-2, the V gene TRBV6-5; 7 nucleotides match TRBD1. Germline V lookup: CDR1 MNHEY, CDR2 SVGAGI. The CDR3 length is 13 residues. The trim removed 10 bases at V and 4 bases at J, leaving 9 bases unmatched.

V gene TRBV5-4 combines with J gene TRBJ2-7; D may be TRBD1 (5 bases). The CDR3 covers 14 residues. Trimming shortened V by 3 bases and J by 2 bases, and 12 bases separated the two germline ends. CDR1 is SGHNT and CDR2 is YYREEE in the germline V gene (reference sequence). The CDR3 protein is CASSSDIPPYEQYF. The DNA for the CDR3 is TGTGCCAGCAGCTCGGACATACCACCCTACGAGCAGTACTTC.

The rearrangement joins TRBV9 to TRBJ1-2; 11 nucleotides match TRBD1. V shed 3 bases, J shed 7 bases, and the junction held 11 bases outside the gene matches. Germline V gene sequence: CDR1 SGDLS, CDR2 YYNGEE. CDR3 length: 16 amino acids. The CDR3 spells CASSAGTGGFLPGYTF. In nucleotides, the CDR3 is TGTGCCAGCAGCGCCGGGACAGGGGGGTTCCTTCCTGGCTACACCTTC.

The V call is TRBV19, the J call TRBJ1-4; no reliable D call. The CDR3 has 14 amino acids. V gave up 4 bases and J gave up 3 bases, with 9 bases separating them. Germline V gene sequence: CDR1 LNHDA, CDR2 SQIVND (reference sequence). The CDR3 sequence: CASSNRESNEKLFF. The CDR3 DNA follows: TGTGCCAGTAGTAACCGCGAGTCTAATGAAAAACTGTTTTTT.

This clone was recorded only once. The chain is built from TRBV7-2 and TRBJ2-7; D is perhaps TRBD1 (5 bases). The CDR3 loop spans 12 amino acids. V was pared by 3 bases and J by 6 bases, with 9 bases between. The V gene's germline CDR1 is SGHTA and CDR2 FQGNSA. This CDR3 is CASSLVGLEQYF. The CDR3 DNA reads as TGTGCCAGCAGCTTGGTGGGGCTCGAGCAGTACTTC.

The chain recombines TRBV13 with TRBJ2-2; TRBD2 matches at 14 bases. This CDR3 contains 18 residues. V lost 5 bases, J lost 4 bases, and 9 bases stayed unmatched. Looked up from germline, CDR1 is PRHDT and CDR2 is FYEKMQ (reference sequence). CDR3 nucleotides: TGTGCCAGCAGCCCCCGGGGACTAGCGGGAGCTACCACCGGGGAGCTGTTTTTT. This gives the protein CASSPRGLAGATTGELFF.

A single count supports this clone. J is TRBJ1-2 and V is TRBV9; TRBD1 matches at 9 bases. Per germline, CDR1 SGDLS and CDR2 YYNGEE. The CDR3 extends over 16 amino acids. The ends lost 0 bases at V and 8 bases at J; junction bases unmatched: 11. CDR3 nucleotides: TGTGCCAGCAGCGTAGCCCGGACAGGGGCCTCAAGGGGCTACACCTTC. This translates into CASSVARTGASRGYTF.

The chain combines TRBV3-1 (or the pseudogene TRBV3-2) with TRBJ2-6; 7 positions agree with TRBD2. After removal of 1 base from V and 5 bases from J, the junction contained 2 bases not matched to a gene. CDR1 is LGHDT, CDR2 YNNKEL, per germline (reference sequence). CDR3 length: 15 amino acids. CDR3 loop: CASSQGGGWANVLTF. In DNA, the CDR3 is TGTGCCAGCAGCCAAGGGGGAGGGTGGGCCAACGTCCTGACTTTC.

V and J are TRBV6-2 or TRBV6-3 and TRBJ2-7; TRBD2 might be the D (5 bases). Trimming left V 2 bases short and J 6 bases short, with 14 bases between. Germline CDR1 and CDR2: MNHEY and SVGEGT. The CDR3 extends over 14 amino acids. The CDR3 sequence: CASSYPGKEVEQYF. The CDR3 region has the DNA TGTGCCAGCAGTTACCCGGGGAAGGAGGTCGAGCAGTACTTC.

The chain joins TRBV19 to TRBJ1-1; TRBD1 aligns across 12 bases. The germline CDR1 and CDR2 sequences are LNHDA and SQIVND (reference sequence). V dropped 5 bases and J dropped 1; count of bases not matched to a gene: 8. This CDR3 contains 17 residues. DNA of the CDR3: TGTGCCAGTAGTCCTCGGGACAGGGGGCGCGGGAACACTGAAGCTTTCTTT. This codes for CASSPRDRGRGNTEAFF.

The chain recombines TRBV29-1 with TRBJ1-1; D remains ambiguous. With 5 bases removed from V and 1 base from J, the gap between germline ends came to 17 bases. The V gene's germline CDR1 is SQVTM and CDR2 ANQGSEA. The length of the CDR3 is 15 residues. The CDR3 nucleotides read TGCAGCGTTACCCAACTAGACAACACGAACACTGAAGCTTTCTTT. As protein: CSVTQLDNTNTEAFF.

The gene calls are TRBV4-3 and TRBJ1-2, with D perhaps matching TRBD1 (5 bases). The V end lost 0 bases, the J end lost 11 bases, and 13 bases lay between the germline ends. In germline, CDR1 is LGHNA, CDR2 YSLEER. CDR3 length: 13 amino acids. The CDR3 DNA is TGCGCCAGCAGCCAAGACCCCAACCGGGGGTACACCTTC. Amino acid sequence: CASSQDPNRGYTF.

The chain recombines TRBV6-2 or TRBV6-3 with TRBJ2-5; 7 bases fit TRBD2. CDR3 length: 15 residues. The trim removed 2 bases at V and 2 bases at J, leaving 5 bases unmatched. Germline V lookup: CDR1 MNHEY, CDR2 SVGEGT. Here the CDR3 DNA reads TGTGCCAGCAGTTACATTGCGGGGGAGCAAGAGACCCAGTACTTC. It specifies CASSYIAGEQETQYF.

V and J are TRBV7-3 and TRBJ1-6, with D perhaps TRBD1 (6 bases). Germline loops: CDR1 SGHTA, CDR2 FQGTGA. V was cut by 4 bases and J by 10 bases, with 14 bases left in between. The CDR3 sequence is 14 residues long. The CDR3 loop reads CASSSRGFGSPLHF. The CDR3 DNA reads TGTGCCAGCAGCTCCAGGGGATTTGGATCACCCCTCCACTTT.

The chain uses TRBV7-2 and TRBJ2-7; 12 bases are a match to TRBD1. Trimming removed 5 bases from V and 6 bases from J; junction bases left unmatched: 5. The germline CDR1 and CDR2 sequences are SGHTA and FQGNSA. The CDR3 is 14 residues long. The CDR3 coding sequence is TGTGCCAGCAGCGCCGGGACAGGGGGCCTCGAGCAGTACTTC. As protein: CASSAGTGGLEQYF.

This chain joins TRBV5-1 and TRBJ1-3, with unresolved D. The length of the CDR3 is 15 residues. CDR1 and CDR2 from the germline V gene are SGHRS and YFSETQ. Trimming removed 0 bases at V and 1 base at J, with 8 bases between. CDR3 in amino acids: CASSLDGSSGNTIYF. CDR3 in DNA: TGCGCCAGCAGCTTGGATGGCTCTTCTGGAAACACCATATATTTT.

The genes are TRBV11-2 and TRBJ2-3; TRBD2 matches 7 bases. CDR1 is SGHAT and CDR2 is FQNNGV in the germline V gene. This CDR3 is 16 amino acids long. V was pared by 4 bases and J by 1 base, with 8 bases of the junction left unmatched. Written as DNA, the CDR3 is TGTGCCAGCAGCTCCCGGGGAAGCGGGGGCACAGATACGCAGTATTTT. Amino acids: CASSSRGSGGTDTQYF.

The chain couples TRBV11-2 to TRBJ2-1, with TRBD2 identical over 11 bases. The V gene's germline CDR1 is SGHAT and CDR2 FQNNGV. The V gene end was trimmed by 0 bases and the J gene end by 8 bases; junction bases not matched to a gene: 6. The CDR3 extends over 16 amino acids. The CDR3 loop is CASSLEFSGGAHEQFF. The CDR3 bases are TGTGCCAGCAGCTTAGAGTTTAGCGGGGGGGCTCATGAGCAGTTCTTC.

This chain's CDR3 is CASSLAQGSGNTIYF. The CDR3 region has the DNA TGTGCCAGCAGCTTAGCCCAGGGCTCTGGAAACACCATATATTTT. This sequence joins TRBV7-2 and TRBJ1-3; D might be TRBD1 (5 bases). The CDR3 consists of 15 residues. The V gene lost 0 bases and the J gene lost 0 bases, with 6 bases spanning the gap. Germline lookup yields CDR1 SGHTA and CDR2 FQGNSA.

Points on this clone: Other nucleotide sequences in the sample specify the same CDR3. The gene calls are TRBV7-2 and TRBJ2-7; D is unclear. V was pared by 5 bases and J by 1 base, with 3 bases between. Germline CDR1 SGHTA, CDR2 FQGNSA. This CDR3 has 11 amino acids. The CDR3 bases are TGTGCCAGCAGCCTGTCCTACGAGCAGTACTTC. Its protein product is CASSLSYEQYF.

The rearrangement uses TRBV5-1 and TRBJ1-4; TRBD1 is a possible D gene (6 bases). Trimming removed 4 bases at V and 8 bases at J, with 21 bases between. The CDR3 is made up of 16 amino acids. Germline loops: CDR1 SGHRS, CDR2 YFSETQ. The CDR3: CASSPWTWDTEEKLFF. The CDR3 coding sequence is TGCGCCAGCAGCCCTTGGACCTGGGACACTGAAGAAAAACTGTTTTTT. Together with reference TRBV5-1 and TRBJ1-4, the CDR3 gives the full variable domain: KAGVTQTPRYLIKTRGQQVTLSCSPISGHRSVSWYQQTPGQGLQFLFEYFSETQRNKGNFPGRFSGRQFSNSRSEMNVSTLELGDSALYLCASSPWTWDTEEKLFFGSGTQLSVL.

The chain combines TRBV6-2 or TRBV6-3 with TRBJ1-5, with a possible D match to TRBD1 (6 bases). Per the germline V gene, CDR1 is MNHEY and CDR2 is SVGEGT. V was trimmed by 3 bases and J by 6 bases, leaving 15 bases between them. The CDR3 runs to 15 residues. The CDR3 here is CASSYGGARGQPQHF. The CDR3 coding sequence is TGTGCCAGCAGTTATGGGGGGGCGCGAGGTCAGCCCCAGCATTTT.

This chain links TRBV27 with TRBJ2-7; D gene uncertain. This CDR3 has 14 residues. V was clipped by 2 bases and J by 1 base, with 9 bases between them. Germline-derived CDR1 and CDR2 are MNHEY and SMNVEV (reference sequence). The CDR3 protein is CASSLVQASYEQYF. DNA of the CDR3: TGTGCCAGCAGTTTAGTGCAGGCATCCTACGAGCAGTACTTC.

Worth noting for this clone: The sample has other DNA sequences that encode this CDR3 too. This rearrangement joins TRBV7-2 to TRBJ2-7; the D gene is possibly TRBD1 (5 bases). V was cut by 2 bases and J by 6 bases, with 5 bases left in between. CDR1 is SGHTA and CDR2 is FQGNSA in the germline V gene. The CDR3 totals 11 residues. The CDR3 loop reads CASSLRGEQYF. CDR3 nucleotides: TGTGCCAGCAGCTTAAGGGGCGAGCAGTACTTC.

DNA for the CDR3: TGTGCCAGCAGCTCCCCACAGGATTATAATTCACCCCTCCACTTT. Translating gives CASSSPQDYNSPLHF. The rearrangement links TRBV7-2 to TRBJ1-6; D may be TRBD1 (5 bases). Per the germline V gene, CDR1 is SGHTA and CDR2 is FQGNSA. This CDR3 region has 15 residues. V lost 4 bases to trimming and J lost 4 bases, with 11 bases between them. The full variable domain, in which reference TRBV7-2 and TRBJ1-6 provide the parts outside the CDR3, is GAGVSQSPSNKVTEKGKDVELRCDPISGHTALYWYRQSLGQGLEFLIYFQGNSAPDKSGLPSDRFSAERTGGSVSTLTIQRTQQEDSAVYLCASSSPQDYNSPLHFGNGTRLTVT.

The rearrangement joins TRBV5-6 to TRBJ2-7, with D possibly matching TRBD1 (5 bases). The germline V and J ends were trimmed by 4 bases and 5 bases, with 10 bases remaining between them. Germline V CDR1 and CDR2: SGHDT, YYEEEE. This CDR3 spans 12 amino acids. CDR3 DNA sequence: TGTGCCAGCAGCAGATCGACAGACGAGCAGTACTTC. This sequence encodes CASSRSTDEQYF.